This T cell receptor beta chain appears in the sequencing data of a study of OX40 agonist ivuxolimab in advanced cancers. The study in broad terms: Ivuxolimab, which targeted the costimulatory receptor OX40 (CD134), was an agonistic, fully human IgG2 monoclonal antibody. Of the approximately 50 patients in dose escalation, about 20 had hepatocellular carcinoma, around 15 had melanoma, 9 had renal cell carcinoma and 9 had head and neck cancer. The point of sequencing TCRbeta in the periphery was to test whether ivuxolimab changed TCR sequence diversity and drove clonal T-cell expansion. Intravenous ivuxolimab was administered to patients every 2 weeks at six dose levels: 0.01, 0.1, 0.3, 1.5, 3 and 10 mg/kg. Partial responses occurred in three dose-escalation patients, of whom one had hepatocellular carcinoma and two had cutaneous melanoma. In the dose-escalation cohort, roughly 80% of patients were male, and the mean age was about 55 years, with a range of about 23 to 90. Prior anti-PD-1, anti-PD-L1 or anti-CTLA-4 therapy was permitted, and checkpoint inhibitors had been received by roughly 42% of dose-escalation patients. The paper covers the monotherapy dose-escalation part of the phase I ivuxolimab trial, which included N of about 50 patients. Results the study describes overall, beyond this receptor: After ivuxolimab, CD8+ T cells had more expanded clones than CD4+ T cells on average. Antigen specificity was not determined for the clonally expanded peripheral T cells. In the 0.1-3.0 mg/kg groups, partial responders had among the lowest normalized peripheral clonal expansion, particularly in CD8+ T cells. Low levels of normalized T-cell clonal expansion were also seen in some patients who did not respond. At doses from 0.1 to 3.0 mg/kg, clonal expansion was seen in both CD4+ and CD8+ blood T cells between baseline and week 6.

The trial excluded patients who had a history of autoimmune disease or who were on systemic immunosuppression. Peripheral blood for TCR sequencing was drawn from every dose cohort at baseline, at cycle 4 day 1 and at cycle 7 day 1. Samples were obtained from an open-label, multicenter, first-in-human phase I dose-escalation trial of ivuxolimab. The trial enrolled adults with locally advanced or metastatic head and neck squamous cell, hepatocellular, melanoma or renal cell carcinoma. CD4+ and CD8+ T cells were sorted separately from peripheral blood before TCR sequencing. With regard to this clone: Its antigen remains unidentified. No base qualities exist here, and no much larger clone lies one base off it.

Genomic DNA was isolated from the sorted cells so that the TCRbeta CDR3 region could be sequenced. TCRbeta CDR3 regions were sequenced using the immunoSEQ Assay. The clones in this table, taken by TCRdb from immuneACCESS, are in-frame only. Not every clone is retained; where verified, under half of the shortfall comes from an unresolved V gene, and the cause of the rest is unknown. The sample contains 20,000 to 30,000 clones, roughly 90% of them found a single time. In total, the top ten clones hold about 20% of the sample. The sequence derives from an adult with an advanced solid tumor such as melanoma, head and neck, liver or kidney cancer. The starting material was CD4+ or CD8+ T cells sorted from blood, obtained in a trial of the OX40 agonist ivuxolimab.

CDR3 region: CASSTYYNEQFF. DNA sequence: TGTGCCAGCAGCACATACTACAATGAGCAGTTCTTC. The chain couples TRBV5-5 to TRBJ2-1; the D gene lacks a confident call. The CDR3 has 12 amino acids, counting the end cysteine and phenylalanine. The sequence is cut down to CDR3 DNA, 36 bases in frame from base 1. At the junction V is shortened by 4 bases and J by 3 bases, with 5 bases in between. From a lookup of the germline V gene (reference sequence), CDR1 and CDR2 are SGHKS and YYEKEE.